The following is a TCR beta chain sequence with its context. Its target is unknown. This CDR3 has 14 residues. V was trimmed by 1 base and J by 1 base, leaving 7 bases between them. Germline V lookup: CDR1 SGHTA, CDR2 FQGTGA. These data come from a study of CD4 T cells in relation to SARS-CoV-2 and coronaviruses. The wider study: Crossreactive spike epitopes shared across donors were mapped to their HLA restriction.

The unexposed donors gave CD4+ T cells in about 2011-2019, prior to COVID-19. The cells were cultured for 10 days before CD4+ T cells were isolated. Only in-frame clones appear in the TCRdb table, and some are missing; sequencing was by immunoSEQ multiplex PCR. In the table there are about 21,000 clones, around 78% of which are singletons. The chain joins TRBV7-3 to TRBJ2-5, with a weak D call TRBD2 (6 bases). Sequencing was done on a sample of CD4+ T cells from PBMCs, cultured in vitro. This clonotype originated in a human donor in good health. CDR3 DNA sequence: TGTGCCAGCAGCTTAAGGAGGGCCCAAGAGACCCAGTACTTC. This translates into CASSLRRAQETQYF.